Given below is one TCR beta chain in context. Its target is unknown. This sample is drawn from a study of T cells in localized non-small cell lung cancer. Whole-study findings and limits: Sequencing covered just one tumor region, so heterogeneity cannot be ruled out. In adjacent lung appeared a median around 62 of the top 100 tumor clones. The study found T cell clonality highest in uninvolved adjacent lung, above tumor. Higher T cell density in the blood was associated with longer overall survival, whereas higher adjacent-lung clonality associated with shorter survival.

Sequencing was performed with immunoSEQ multiplex PCR; in TCRdb, only in-frame clones are kept and a portion is missing. The sample lists 15,000 to 20,000 clones, about 80% occurring once. The sequences come from peripheral blood, collected before any cancer treatment. The source is a male donor at least 60 years old with stage I lung adenocarcinoma.

This CDR3 reads CASSYSTGLNTDTQYF. DNA for the CDR3: TGTGCCAGCAGTTACTCAACGGGACTTAACACAGATACGCAGTATTTT. The chain uses TRBV6-5 and TRBJ2-3; D is perhaps TRBD2 (6 bases). CDR1 is MNHEY and CDR2 is SVGAGI in the germline V gene. V was pared by 0 bases and J by 2 bases, with 12 bases between. The CDR3 extends over 16 amino acids.